These 5 T cell receptor beta chains were sequenced from one sample in a study of blood T cell repertoires in COVID-19. TCRdb keeps only in-frame clones here, not all; method: immunoSEQ multiplex PCR. The sample gives hundreds of thousands of clones, around nine tenths of which show up once; 2.1% is in the top ten. Source material: peripheral blood. All receptors derive from a woman between 40 and 55 years old who had recovered from COVID-19.

This rearrangement joins TRBV18 to TRBJ2-5; a possible D gene is TRBD1 (5 bases). The V end was cut by 3 bases, the J end by 5 bases, with 16 bases between. Germline values: CDR1 KGHSH, CDR2 LQKENI. The CDR3 runs to 15 residues. This chain's CDR3 is CASSPHTGPGETQYF. CDR3 in DNA: TGTGCCAGCTCACCCCACACTGGACCAGGGGAGACCCAGTACTTC.

This clone occurred a few times. The genes are TRBV24-1 and TRBJ2-2, with 8 bases aligning to TRBD1. The CDR3 sequence is 15 residues long. The trim removed 3 bases at V and 8 bases at J, leaving 7 bases unmatched. Germline assignment: CDR1 KGHDR and CDR2 SFDVKD. The CDR3 DNA is TGTGCCACCAGTGATCGGGCAGGGGGCTCAGGGGAGCTGTTTTTT. It encodes CATSDRAGGSGELFF.

The chain employs TRBV5-4 and TRBJ2-1; 11 bases are shared with TRBD2. J was trimmed by 4 bases and V by 4 bases; bases with no gene match: 7. CDR1 SGHNT and CDR2 YYREEE come from the germline V gene (reference sequence). The CDR3 has 16 residues. The DNA for the CDR3 is TGTGCCAGCAGCGGAACCGGGACTAGCGGTTACAATGAGCAGTTCTTC. Amino acids: CASSGTGTSGYNEQFF. The whole variable domain, remainder taken from reference TRBV5-4 and TRBJ2-1, is ETGVTQSPTHLIKTRGQQVTLRCSSQSGHNTVSWYQQALGQGPQFIFQYYREEENGRGNFPPRFSGLQFPNYSSELNVNALELDDSALYLCASSGTGTSGYNEQFFGPGTRLTVL.

The chain links TRBV6-1 to TRBJ2-7; 7 bases line up with TRBD1. This CDR3 has 15 residues. J gave up 2 bases and V 3 bases, and 7 bases lay outside the gene matches. Germline V gives CDR1 MNHNS, CDR2 SASEGT. The CDR3 sequence is CASSEGQGVPYEQYF. The CDR3 region has the DNA TGTGCCAGCAGTGAGGGGCAGGGGGTCCCCTACGAGCAGTACTTC.

The chain uses TRBV9 and TRBJ1-2; TRBD1 matches at 9 bases. This CDR3 contains 14 residues. Per germline, CDR1 SGDLS and CDR2 YYNGEE. The V gene end was trimmed by 0 bases and the J gene end by 8 bases; junction bases not matched to a gene: 5. CDR3 coding DNA: TGTGCCAGCAGCGTAGACAGGGGGCCGGGCGGCTACACCTTC. Translated: CASSVDRGPGGYTF.